This TCR beta chain was observed in a study of cytomegalovirus exposure and HLA in healthy donors. Study context: Both the roughly 120 validation repertoires and the roughly 640 first-cohort repertoires used the same platform, as reported by a later analysis. Whole-study findings and limits: Cytomegalovirus-associated TCR beta chains were listed, numbering approximately 150.

This CDR3 is 15 amino acids long. Looked up from germline, CDR1 is SGHRS and CDR2 is YFSETQ. V dropped 1 base and J dropped 8; count of bases not matched to a gene: 7. The donors were part of the approximately 120-subject validation cohort, which stood apart from the roughly 670-subject first cohort. Note on this clone: Its specificity is not known.

Measured with immunoSEQ multiplex PCR; TCRdb has only the in-frame clones, and not every one. The sample carries 110,000 to 150,000 clones, 88% recorded once. V and J are TRBV5-1 and TRBJ1-4, with TRBD1 matching 8 bases. The sample was PBMCs. This receptor was identified in a woman aged 18-29 years in good health and CMV-seropositive. The CDR3 sequence: CASSLNRGDNEKLFF. As DNA, the CDR3 is TGCGCCAGCAGCTTGAACAGGGGGGACAACGAAAAACTGTTTTTT.